The T cell receptor (beta chain) under discussion was sequenced for a study of T cell repertoires in cytomegalovirus infection. As for the study in general: Selection of CMV epitopes for the study included recently identified HLA-C-restricted and well-studied HLA-B-restricted ones. Public TCR beta signatures were indicative of both CMV infection and a matching HLA type.

Each CDR3 protein is one row after TCRdb ran MiXCR on the reads. The table records fewer than 25,000 distinct CDR3 sequences, about 23% of them present only once. Study-wide findings and caveats: HLA-C-restricted TCR beta clonotypes specific for CMV led the ex vivo response. Summed frequency of shared TCR beta families picked out CMV carriers who also had the relevant HLA.

This clonotype was picked up many times. The antigen is unknown. This material consisted of CD8+ T cells from cultured PBMCs, taken from culture after CMV antigen stimulation. The clonotype originates from a human donor in good health (CMV status not recorded). Some clones in this sample may be carry-over from other donors' samples.

The CDR3 spells CARSRAVMASDGADTQYF. The CDR3 nucleotides read TGTGCCAGGAGCCGGGCAGTGATGGCCTCGGATGGCGCAGATACGCAGTATTTT. The V and J genes are TRBV5-8 and TRBJ2-3; unclear D gene. Trimming stripped 8 bases from V and 4 bases from J, with 29 bases between. The CDR3 runs to 18 residues. Looked up from germline, CDR1 is SGHTS and CDR2 is YDEGEE.